Listed below are T cell receptor beta chains from one sample, sequenced in a study of Ad26.COV2.S vaccination and SARS-CoV-2 variants. This table comes from immunoSEQ multiplex PCR, and its TCRdb copy is limited to in-frame clones, with some not included. The sample consists of 300,000 to 350,000 clones, 86% of them appearing once. The sequencing here drew on peripheral blood, taken in a trial of Ad26.COV2.S vaccine versus placebo. The receptors were gathered from a person between 18 and 65 years old who received the Ad26.COV2.S COVID-19 vaccine or a placebo. The CDR3 runs from the conserved cysteine through the conserved F or W. D genes are given only for firm matches. The size entry is marked missing in some rows and otherwise reads once, few, many or a size class.

CDR3nt: TGTGCCAGCAGTACCGGGACAGGGTCCTACAATGAGCAGTTCTTC
CDR3aa: CASSTGTGSYNEQFF
j_gene: TRBJ2-1
d_gene: TRBD1
abundance: .
v_gene: TRBV6-4

CDR3nt: TGTGCCAGCAGTTACAACCTCGGCCGCGAGGAGCAGTTCTTC
CDR3aa: CASSYNLGREEQFF
j_gene: TRBJ2-1
d_gene: .
abundance: once
v_gene: TRBV6-2/TRBV6-3

CDR3nt: TGCGCCAGCAGCTCGGGACAGTCTAGCACAGATACGCAGTATTTT
CDR3aa: CASSSGQSSTDTQYF
j_gene: TRBJ2-3
d_gene: TRBD1
abundance: .
v_gene: TRBV5-1

CDR3nt: TGTGCCAGCGACAGGGACAATGAGCAGTTCTTC
CDR3aa: CASDRDNEQFF
j_gene: TRBJ2-1
d_gene: TRBD1
abundance: .
v_gene: TRBV2

CDR3nt: TGTGCCAGCAGTAGCGGAGGGCAGGGGAACGAGCAGTACTTC
CDR3aa: CASSSGGQGNEQYF
j_gene: TRBJ2-7
d_gene: .
abundance: .
v_gene: TRBV28

CDR3nt: TGTGCCAGCAGTGAACAAATAGGGGGCAGCGATGGCTACACCTTC
CDR3aa: CASSEQIGGSDGYTF
j_gene: TRBJ1-2
d_gene: TRBD1
abundance: .
v_gene: TRBV6-1

CDR3nt: TGTGCCAGCAAAGGGGGGGCTAATGAAAAACTGTTTTTT
CDR3aa: CASKGGANEKLFF
j_gene: TRBJ1-4
d_gene: .
abundance: .
v_gene: TRBV4-2

CDR3nt: TGCGCCAGCAGTCAATGGTCCAGATCCTACGAGCAGTACTTC
CDR3aa: CASSQWSRSYEQYF
j_gene: TRBJ2-7
d_gene: .
abundance: .
v_gene: TRBV23-1

CDR3nt: TGTGCCAGCTCACCAGGACTTGGCCAGGGAAGTTCACCCCTCCACTTT
CDR3aa: CASSPGLGQGSSPLHF
j_gene: TRBJ1-6
d_gene: .
abundance: .
v_gene: TRBV18

CDR3nt: TGTGCCAGCAGCAAAGGATGCGGGGTCGATACCTACGAGCAGTACTTC
CDR3aa: CASSKGCGVDTYEQYF
j_gene: TRBJ2-7
d_gene: .
abundance: .
v_gene: TRBV21-1

CDR3nt: TGTGCCAGTAGTTATACCAGTGCAACTAATGAAAAACTGTTTTTT
CDR3aa: CASSYTSATNEKLFF
j_gene: TRBJ1-4
d_gene: .
abundance: .
v_gene: TRBV19

CDR3nt: TGTGCCAGTAGTATAGCGGGAGGTCAAGAGACCCAGTACTTC
CDR3aa: CASSIAGGQETQYF
j_gene: TRBJ2-5
d_gene: TRBD2
abundance: .
v_gene: TRBV19

CDR3nt: TGTGCCAGCAGTGTGAGGTGGGATTCACCCCTCCACTTT
CDR3aa: CASSVRWDSPLHF
j_gene: TRBJ1-6
d_gene: .
abundance: .
v_gene: TRBV11-1

CDR3nt: TGTGCCATCAGTGAGTCGACTGGGCCGGGGGGCCGGTTTGAATCCTACAATGAGCAGTTCTTC
CDR3aa: CAISESTGPGGRFESYNEQFF
j_gene: TRBJ2-1
d_gene: .
abundance: .
v_gene: TRBV10-3

CDR3nt: TGTGCCAGCAGCCGAAGCTACGAGCAGTACTTC
CDR3aa: CASSRSYEQYF
j_gene: TRBJ2-7
d_gene: .
abundance: .
v_gene: TRBV7-2

CDR3nt: TGTGCCAGTAGGGGCCTCTCCTCTGGAAACACCATATATTTT
CDR3aa: CASRGLSSGNTIYF
j_gene: TRBJ1-3
d_gene: .
abundance: .
v_gene: TRBV19

CDR3nt: TGTGCCAGCAGTTACGGGGCAGCATATCAGCCCCAGCATTTT
CDR3aa: CASSYGAAYQPQHF
j_gene: TRBJ1-5
d_gene: .
abundance: few
v_gene: TRBV6-2/TRBV6-3

CDR3nt: TGTGCCAGCAGTGACTCGGAGACTCACGCTTACAATGAGCAGTTCTTC
CDR3aa: CASSDSETHAYNEQFF
j_gene: TRBJ2-1
d_gene: .
abundance: .
v_gene: TRBV6-4

CDR3nt: TGTGCCACCAGTCTCAGGACATCCGGGGCTTTCTTT
CDR3aa: CATSLRTSGAFF
j_gene: TRBJ1-1
d_gene: .
abundance: once
v_gene: TRBV15

CDR3nt: TGTGCCAGCAGTCTAGGGATCTCTGGGGCCAACGTCCTGACTTTC
CDR3aa: CASSLGISGANVLTF
j_gene: TRBJ2-6
d_gene: .
abundance: .
v_gene: TRBV27

CDR3nt: TGTGCCAGCAGTTTATCTAACGGGGTCTACAATGAGCAGTTCTTC
CDR3aa: CASSLSNGVYNEQFF
j_gene: TRBJ2-1
d_gene: .
abundance: .
v_gene: TRBV27

CDR3nt: TGTGCCAGTAGTATAGGGGGGGACACAGATACGCAGTATTTT
CDR3aa: CASSIGGDTDTQYF
j_gene: TRBJ2-3
d_gene: .
abundance: once
v_gene: TRBV19

CDR3nt: TGTGCCAGCAGCCAGACGGACAGGCAGTTCTTC
CDR3aa: CASSQTDRQFF
j_gene: TRBJ2-1
d_gene: .
abundance: .
v_gene: TRBV3-1/TRBV3-2

CDR3nt: TGTGCCAGTAGTATAGGACTGTATTCACCCCTCCACTTT
CDR3aa: CASSIGLYSPLHF
j_gene: TRBJ1-6
d_gene: .
abundance: .
v_gene: TRBV19

CDR3nt: TGTGCCTGGATAACCCCTACTAGCGGGAGAATGTATACGCAGTATTTT
CDR3aa: CAWITPTSGRMYTQYF
j_gene: TRBJ2-3
d_gene: TRBD2
abundance: .
v_gene: TRBV30

CDR3nt: TGTGCCAGCAGCTCGGGACTGCCCTCCTACAATGAGCAGTTCTTC
CDR3aa: CASSSGLPSYNEQFF
j_gene: TRBJ2-1
d_gene: .
abundance: .
v_gene: TRBV7-2

CDR3nt: TGCGCCAGCAGCCCTCAGGGGACCCACTATGGCTACACCTTC
CDR3aa: CASSPQGTHYGYTF
j_gene: TRBJ1-2
d_gene: .
abundance: .
v_gene: TRBV5-1

CDR3nt: TGTGCCAACGCCAACAGGTACGGCGAGCAGTACTTC
CDR3aa: CANANRYGEQYF
j_gene: TRBJ2-7
d_gene: .
abundance: .
v_gene: TRBV10-3

CDR3nt: TGTGCCAGCAGCTTAGTTAGCGGGAGGGGCTCCAATGAGCAGTTCTTC
CDR3aa: CASSLVSGRGSNEQFF
j_gene: TRBJ2-1
d_gene: TRBD2
abundance: .
v_gene: TRBV7-2

CDR3nt: TGTGCCAGTAGTATCCCTAGCGGGGTAGCCTTTCCCCCGGGGGAGCTGTTTTTT
CDR3aa: CASSIPSGVAFPPGELFF
j_gene: TRBJ2-2
d_gene: TRBD2
abundance: .
v_gene: TRBV19

CDR3nt: TGTGCCAGCAAACGGCAAGAGACCCAGTACTTC
CDR3aa: CASKRQETQYF
j_gene: TRBJ2-5
d_gene: .
abundance: .
v_gene: TRBV11-3

CDR3nt: TGTGCCAGCAGCCCGAGACAAGGTTTGAATGAAAAACTGTTTTTT
CDR3aa: CASSPRQGLNEKLFF
j_gene: TRBJ1-4
d_gene: .
abundance: .
v_gene: TRBV7-2

CDR3nt: TGTGCCAGCAGACACAGGGCAAAAGAGACCCAGTACTTC
CDR3aa: CASRHRAKETQYF
j_gene: TRBJ2-5
d_gene: .
abundance: .
v_gene: TRBV7-2

CDR3nt: TGTGCCATCAAGGGGGGCCAACAAGCCGGGGAGCTGTTTTTT
CDR3aa: CAIKGGQQAGELFF
j_gene: TRBJ2-2
d_gene: .
abundance: .
v_gene: TRBV6-5

CDR3nt: TGCGCCAGCAGCCAGGGGACTAGCGTAATCTACGAGCAGTACTTC
CDR3aa: CASSQGTSVIYEQYF
j_gene: TRBJ2-7
d_gene: TRBD2
abundance: .
v_gene: TRBV4-3

CDR3nt: TGTGCCAGCAGCGGGGGGGATAATTCACCCCTCCACTTT
CDR3aa: CASSGGDNSPLHF
j_gene: TRBJ1-6
d_gene: .
abundance: .
v_gene: TRBV6-6

CDR3nt: TGCGCCAGCAGCTTGGTAGGTAGCGGGAGCTCCTACAATGAGCAGTTCTTC
CDR3aa: CASSLVGSGSSYNEQFF
j_gene: TRBJ2-1
d_gene: TRBD2
abundance: .
v_gene: TRBV5-1

CDR3nt: TGTGCCAGCAGCTTCGCTGGGGGAGTGAAAAACATTCAGTACTTC
CDR3aa: CASSFAGGVKNIQYF
j_gene: TRBJ2-4
d_gene: .
abundance: once
v_gene: TRBV11-2

CDR3nt: TGTGCCAGCAGCTTGGGGAGCTCTGGAAACACCATATATTTT
CDR3aa: CASSLGSSGNTIYF
j_gene: TRBJ1-3
d_gene: .
abundance: .
v_gene: TRBV5-4

CDR3nt: TGTGCCAGCAGCTACAACAGGGGATCAAGGAACACTGAAGCTTTCTTT
CDR3aa: CASSYNRGSRNTEAFF
j_gene: TRBJ1-1
d_gene: TRBD1
abundance: .
v_gene: TRBV5-5

CDR3nt: TGTGCCACCTTGAAGCTAGATACGCAGTATTTT
CDR3aa: CATLKLDTQYF
j_gene: TRBJ2-3
d_gene: .
abundance: once
v_gene: TRBV19

CDR3nt: TGTGCCAGCAGCCCCCCAGATCAACCTAACTATGGCTACACCTTC
CDR3aa: CASSPPDQPNYGYTF
j_gene: TRBJ1-2
d_gene: .
abundance: .
v_gene: TRBV3-1/TRBV3-2

CDR3nt: TGTGCCAGCAGCTTAGCACAAGGAAATCCGCAGCATTTT
CDR3aa: CASSLAQGNPQHF
j_gene: TRBJ1-5
d_gene: .
abundance: .
v_gene: TRBV7-2

CDR3nt: TGTGCCAGCAGCCAAGTCCCCAGGGGCCCGGACGAGCAGTACTTC
CDR3aa: CASSQVPRGPDEQYF
j_gene: TRBJ2-7
d_gene: .
abundance: .
v_gene: TRBV3-1/TRBV3-2

CDR3nt: TGTGCCAGCAGCTTGGATGGGCAGCAAGAGACCCAGTACTTC
CDR3aa: CASSLDGQQETQYF
j_gene: TRBJ2-5
d_gene: .
abundance: .
v_gene: TRBV5-8

CDR3nt: TGTGCCAGCAGTTTCTCGACGGGGTCCGGTTTCGGTACTTTCTTT
CDR3aa: CASSFSTGSGFGTFF
j_gene: TRBJ1-1
d_gene: .
abundance: .
v_gene: TRBV27

CDR3nt: TGTGCCATCAAACCCCAGCAGGGACGGTTCGACGAGCAGTACTTC
CDR3aa: CAIKPQQGRFDEQYF
j_gene: TRBJ2-7
d_gene: .
abundance: .
v_gene: TRBV10-3

CDR3nt: TGTGCCAGCAGTTACCCCTCGGGGGGGGTCATCAAAGAAGCTTTCTTT
CDR3aa: CASSYPSGGVIKEAFF
j_gene: TRBJ1-1
d_gene: .
abundance: .
v_gene: TRBV6-2/TRBV6-3

CDR3nt: TGCGCCAGCAGCCAAATATATCAGGAGTCCTCTAACTATGGCTACACCTTC
CDR3aa: CASSQIYQESSNYGYTF
j_gene: TRBJ1-2
d_gene: .
abundance: .
v_gene: TRBV4-1

CDR3nt: TGTGCCAGCAGCTTAGGGGCGGTGGGCCCGGGTAATGAAAAACTGTTTTTT
CDR3aa: CASSLGAVGPGNEKLFF
j_gene: TRBJ1-4
d_gene: .
abundance: .
v_gene: TRBV7-2

CDR3nt: TGTGCCAGTAGTACTGGGACAGGGGTTGGGAATGAGCAGTTCTTC
CDR3aa: CASSTGTGVGNEQFF
j_gene: TRBJ2-1
d_gene: TRBD1
abundance: .
v_gene: TRBV19

CDR3nt: TGTGCCAGCAGCCCTGGACCGCTGAGCTCCTATAATTCACCCCTCCACTTT
CDR3aa: CASSPGPLSSYNSPLHF
j_gene: TRBJ1-6
d_gene: .
abundance: .
v_gene: TRBV7-9

CDR3nt: TGTGCCAGCAGTGATATGACGCGGGGGAGCACAGATACGCAGTATTTT
CDR3aa: CASSDMTRGSTDTQYF
j_gene: TRBJ2-3
d_gene: TRBD2
abundance: .
v_gene: TRBV25-1

CDR3nt: TGTGCCAGCTCCCCTCGGGGGTCCTACAATGAGCAGTTCTTC
CDR3aa: CASSPRGSYNEQFF
j_gene: TRBJ2-1
d_gene: .
abundance: .
v_gene: TRBV18

CDR3nt: TGTGCCATCAACGGACCGACAAACACTGAAGCTTTCTTT
CDR3aa: CAINGPTNTEAFF
j_gene: TRBJ1-1
d_gene: .
abundance: .
v_gene: TRBV10-3